The 30 T cell receptor beta chains given below trace back to one sample, sequenced in a study of blood T cell repertoires in COVID-19. Sequenced by immunoSEQ multiplex PCR; TCRdb stores in-frame clones only, minus some. The sample gives approximately 110,000 clones, less than 85% of which show up once; 3.5% to 5% is in the top ten. Sequences were obtained from peripheral blood. The receptors stem from a human donor in a cohort sampled during active or convalescent COVID-19.

This sequence joins TRBV3-1 (or the pseudogene TRBV3-2) and TRBJ2-7; 9 nucleotides align to TRBD1. The CDR3 runs to 17 residues. Germline lookup yields CDR1 LGHDT and CDR2 YNNKEL (reference sequence). The junction had 15 bases not matched to a gene; V was cut back by 4 bases and J by 5 bases. The CDR3 nucleotides read TGTGCCAGCAGCCGAGGAAATGCCGGGACAGGGTCCCACGAGCAGTACTTC. The encoded protein is CASSRGNAGTGSHEQYF.

The chain carries TRBV6-5 and TRBJ1-4, with a tentative D call TRBD1 (6 bases). Germline V gene data show CDR1 as MNHEY and CDR2 as SVGAGI. CDR3 length: 15 amino acids. Trimming stripped 6 bases from V and 0 bases from J, with 11 bases between. CDR3 DNA sequence: TGTGCCAGCAGCCAGGGGTTTGCAACTAATGAAAAACTGTTTTTT. Translating gives CASSQGFATNEKLFF.

The chain links TRBV5-1 to TRBJ2-7, with TRBD2 identical over 7 bases. The CDR3 consists of 16 residues. With 4 bases clipped from V and 0 bases from J, the junction kept 10 bases outside the gene matches. The V gene's germline CDR1 is SGHRS and CDR2 YFSETQ. The CDR3 protein is CASSPGAGFSSYEQYF. The CDR3 DNA follows: TGCGCCAGCAGCCCTGGAGCGGGATTCAGCTCCTACGAGCAGTACTTC.

The chain couples TRBV20-1 to TRBJ2-5; D remains ambiguous. V was pared by 3 bases and J by 4 bases, with 12 bases between. The CDR3 contains 13 residues. CDR1 and CDR2 (germline): DFQATT, SNEGSKA (reference sequence). The CDR3 DNA sequence: TGCAGTGCTAGTGGCTTGCGTCGAGAGACCCAGTACTTC. Translating gives CSASGLRRETQYF.

The chain employs TRBV5-5 and TRBJ1-1, with TRBD1 identical over 8 bases. The CDR3 spans 15 residues. CDR1 SGHKS and CDR2 YYEKEE come from the germline V gene (reference sequence). Trimming cost V 4 bases and J 4 bases; bases outside gene matches: 9. The CDR3 coding sequence is TGTGCCAGCAGCCTACAGACAGGGGTTGCCACTGAAGCTTTCTTT. This codes for CASSLQTGVATEAFF.

This chain joins TRBV7-2 and TRBJ2-5; 11 nucleotides agree with TRBD2. The CDR3 has 17 residues. The junction had 9 bases not matched to a gene; V was cut back by 1 base and J by 5 bases. CDR1 and CDR2 from the germline V gene are SGHTA and FQGNSA. CDR3 in DNA: TGTGCCAGCAGCTTAGACGAGTTAGCGGGGGGGAGGGAGACCCAGTACTTC. Protein product: CASSLDELAGGRETQYF.

The chain couples TRBV6-5 to TRBJ2-5, with TRBD2 matching 9 bases. The CDR3 contains 15 residues. Germline CDR1 MNHEY, CDR2 SVGAGI. J was trimmed by 2 bases and V by 2 bases; bases with no gene match: 3. The chain's CDR3 is CASSYTTSGQETQYF. In DNA, the CDR3 is TGTGCCAGCAGTTACACTACTAGCGGGCAAGAGACCCAGTACTTC.

V is TRBV5-6 and J is TRBJ1-2, with 11 nucleotides matching TRBD1. The length of the CDR3 is 14 residues. The germline CDR1 and CDR2 sequences are SGHDT and YYEEEE. J lost 6 bases, V lost 5 bases, and 6 bases had no gene match. CDR3 amino acids: CASSKDRGQHGYTF. CDR3 DNA sequence: TGTGCCAGCAGTAAGGACAGGGGGCAACATGGCTACACCTTC.

J is TRBJ2-1 and V is TRBV6-5, with D perhaps TRBD1 (6 bases). Per the germline V gene, CDR1 is MNHEY and CDR2 is SVGAGI. V shed 2 bases and J shed 9 bases, with 17 bases lying between them. The CDR3 has 15 residues. CDR3 protein: CASSYRGRGRSEQFF. The CDR3 region has the DNA TGTGCCAGCAGTTACCGCGGCAGGGGAAGGAGTGAGCAGTTCTTC.

CDR3 DNA: TGTGCCAGCAGTTTAGTGGGAGGGGCTAGATTCGACGAGCAGTACTTC. Protein: CASSLVGGARFDEQYF. This chain connects TRBV28 to TRBJ2-7; 7 bases are shared with TRBD2. Germline CDR1 MDHEN, CDR2 SYDVKM. Trimming removed 2 bases from V and 5 bases from J; junction bases left unmatched: 12. This CDR3 contains 16 residues.

The chain couples TRBV11-2 to TRBJ2-1; TRBD2 might be the D (6 bases). Between the trimmed V and J ends, which lost 3 bases and 3 bases, there was a span of 9 bases. Germline lookup yields CDR1 SGHAT and CDR2 FQNNGV. There are 14 residues in the CDR3. The CDR3 loop reads CASSLASVYNEQFF. The DNA of the CDR3 is TGTGCCAGCAGCTTGGCTAGCGTCTACAATGAGCAGTTCTTC. The variable domain in full, with the rest retrieved from reference TRBV11-2 and TRBJ2-1, is EAGVAQSPRYKIIEKRQSVAFWCNPISGHATLYWYQQILGQGPKLLIQFQNNGVVDDSQLPKDRFSAERLKGVDSTLKIQPAKLEDSAVYLCASSLASVYNEQFFGPGTRLTVL.

The V and J genes are TRBV7-9 and TRBJ1-2; no definite D call. Germline V lookup: CDR1 SEHNR, CDR2 FQNEAQ (reference sequence). V was trimmed by 5 bases and J by 3 bases, leaving 13 bases between them. The CDR3 totals 14 residues. The CDR3 sequence: CASSTREPYYGYTF. For the CDR3, the DNA is TGTGCCAGCAGCACACGGGAGCCCTACTATGGCTACACCTTC.

The gene calls are TRBV9 and TRBJ1-5, with D perhaps TRBD1 (5 bases). This CDR3 contains 14 residues. Trimming stripped 7 bases from V and 4 bases from J, with 15 bases between. CDR1 is SGDLS, CDR2 YYNGEE, per germline. CDR3 nucleotides: TGTGCCAGCTCCTCGGAGGGGCTAAATCAGCCCCAGCATTTT. Its translation: CASSSEGLNQPQHF.

The chain carries TRBV3-1 (or the pseudogene TRBV3-2) and TRBJ2-5, with D possibly TRBD1 on 6 matching bases. CDR1 and CDR2 (germline): LGHDT, YNNKEL (reference sequence). V shed 1 base and J shed 4 bases, with 13 bases lying between them. The CDR3 totals 15 residues. CDR3 nucleotides: TGTGCCAGCAGCCAAGTTATCGGCAGGGGAGAGACCCAGTACTTC. Translating gives CASSQVIGRGETQYF.

This clone was counted between two and nine times. The V call is TRBV6-5, the J call TRBJ2-7; 8 bases are shared with TRBD1. Germline CDR1 reads MNHEY; CDR2 reads SVGAGI. The CDR3 is 14 residues long. V trimming: 6 bases; J trimming: 2 bases; junction bases outside the gene matches: 6. Here the CDR3 DNA reads TGTGCCAGCAGACGAGGACAGGGAACCTACGAGCAGTACTTC. Translation gives CASRRGQGTYEQYF.

The chain couples TRBV9 to TRBJ2-3; D may be TRBD1 (5 bases). V gave up 1 base and J gave up 1 base, with 10 bases separating them. Looked up from germline, CDR1 is SGDLS and CDR2 is YYNGEE. CDR3 length: 15 residues. The CDR3 region is CASSVTGHRTDTQYF. The CDR3 DNA reads TGTGCCAGCAGCGTAACAGGACACCGCACAGATACGCAGTATTTT.

This clone is a singleton in its sample. V is TRBV18 and J is TRBJ1-5; D is ambiguous. The CDR3 is 16 amino acids. Germline V CDR1 and CDR2: KGHSH, LQKENI. Deletions cut 1 base from V and 2 bases from J, with 12 bases between. As DNA, the CDR3 is TGTGCCAGCTCACCACTTGTCGCGGATGGCAATCAGCCCCAGCATTTT. It translates to CASSPLVADGNQPQHF. Full variable domain (remainder filled in from reference TRBV18 and TRBJ1-5): NAGVMQNPRHLVRRRGQEARLRCSPMKGHSHVYWYRQLPEEGLKFMVYLQKENIIDESGMPKERFSAEFPKEGPSILRIQQVVRGDSAAYFCASSPLVADGNQPQHFGDGTRLSIL.

This rearrangement joins TRBV4-3 to TRBJ1-3; D gene uncertain. CDR1 is LGHNA and CDR2 is YSLEER in the germline V gene. This CDR3 comprises 15 residues. Trimming took off 0 bases at V and 3 bases at J, with 9 bases between the two ends. The DNA of the CDR3 is TGCGCCAGCAGCCAAGACCGGGTTCTTGGAAACACCATATATTTT. Translated, it gives CASSQDRVLGNTIYF.

The chain uses TRBV7-9 and TRBJ2-7, with a tentative D call TRBD1 (5 bases). V gave up 1 base and J gave up 6 bases, with 10 bases separating them. CDR3 size: 13 residues. Germline V gene lookup returns CDR1 SEHNR and CDR2 FQNEAQ (reference sequence). This CDR3 is CASSLGGRGEQYF. CDR3 coding DNA: TGTGCCAGCAGCTTAGGGGGTAGGGGCGAGCAGTACTTC.

The chain is built from TRBV9 and TRBJ1-5; D unclear. The CDR3 extends over 13 amino acids. The V gene lost 2 bases and the J gene lost 0 bases, with 3 bases spanning the gap. Germline-derived CDR1 and CDR2 are SGDLS and YYNGEE. The CDR3 DNA reads as TGTGCCAGCAGCGTTTATAGCAATCAGCCCCAGCATTTT. Its protein product is CASSVYSNQPQHF.

This chain joins TRBV7-9 and TRBJ1-2, with D maybe TRBD1 (5 bases). The CDR3 runs to 15 residues. V shed 3 bases and J shed 4 bases, with 15 bases lying between them. The germline gives CDR1 SEHNR, CDR2 FQNEAQ (reference sequence). The CDR3 is CASSFVSGSSYGYTF. DNA of the CDR3: TGTGCCAGCAGCTTTGTCTCAGGGTCGAGCTATGGCTACACCTTC. Complete variable domain (other parts from reference TRBV7-9 and TRBJ1-2): DTGVSQNPRHKITKRGQNVTFRCDPISEHNRLYWYRQTLGQGPEFLTYFQNEAQLEKSRLLSDRFSAERPKGSFSTLEIQRTEQGDSAMYLCASSFVSGSSYGYTFGSGTRLTVV.

The chain links TRBV9 to TRBJ1-2, with TRBD1 matching 7 bases. The CDR3 sequence is 16 residues long. J gave up 0 bases and V 2 bases, and 7 bases lay outside the gene matches. The germline CDR1 and CDR2 sequences are SGDLS and YYNGEE. The CDR3, as DNA: TGTGCCAGCAGCGTCAACCGGGACAGAGCTAACTATGGCTACACCTTC. Translated: CASSVNRDRANYGYTF.

CDR3 DNA sequence: TGTGCCAGCAGCTCGGCAGGCCCCAGAGGGGAGCAGTACTTC. Residues: CASSSAGPRGEQYF. This rearrangement joins TRBV27 to TRBJ2-7; possible D gene TRBD2, 5 bases. CDR1 is MNHEY, CDR2 SMNVEV, per germline (reference sequence). This CDR3 is 14 amino acids long. The V and J ends lost 6 bases and 7 bases respectively, with 19 bases between them.

The chain has TRBV28 and TRBJ2-7; TRBD1 matches 7 bases. This CDR3 comprises 16 residues. Germline V lookup: CDR1 MDHEN, CDR2 SYDVKM. V lost 5 bases, J lost 0 bases, and 10 bases stayed unmatched. CDR3 DNA: TGTGCCAGCAGTCGACAGACAGGGTTGAGCTCCTACGAGCAGTACTTC. This sequence encodes CASSRQTGLSSYEQYF.

The V call is TRBV18, the J call TRBJ1-1, with no clear D. The CDR3 runs to 11 residues. Deletions cut 5 bases from V and 7 bases from J, with 8 bases between. Germline V CDR1 and CDR2: KGHSH, LQKENI. DNA for the CDR3: TGTGCCAGCTCAACGCAGCGTGAAGCTTTCTTT. Translation gives CASSTQREAFF.

V gene TRBV9 combines with J gene TRBJ1-5; D gene unclear. Per the germline V gene, CDR1 is SGDLS and CDR2 is YYNGEE. The V and J ends lost 0 bases and 5 bases respectively, with 6 bases between them. The CDR3 is 13 amino acids. CDR3 nucleotides: TGTGCCAGCAGCGTAGTTCCGGATCAGCCCCAGCATTTT. This translates into CASSVVPDQPQHF.

The chain is built from TRBV19 and TRBJ2-7; perhaps TRBD2 as D (7 bases). Germline CDR1 and CDR2: LNHDA and SQIVND (reference sequence). The V gene lost 4 bases and the J gene lost 2 bases, with 12 bases spanning the gap. The CDR3 has 14 residues. CDR3 sequence (DNA): TGTGCCAGTAGTAGGGGGGGCGGGCCCTACGAGCAGTACTTC. Translating it yields CASSRGGGPYEQYF. Combining the CDR3 with reference TRBV19 and TRBJ2-7 gives the whole variable domain DGGITQSPKYLFRKEGQNVTLSCEQNLNHDAMYWYRQDPGQGLRLIYYSQIVNDFQKGDIAEGYSVSREKKESFPLTVTSAQKNPTAFYLCASSRGGGPYEQYFGPGTRLTVT.

CDR3 nucleotide sequence: TGTGCCAGCAGCACCCACGGGACAGGGAAATACAATGAGCAGTTCTTC. It codes for CASSTHGTGKYNEQFF. The chain has TRBV11-3 and TRBJ2-1; TRBD1 aligns across 9 bases. After removal of 5 bases from V and 4 bases from J, the junction contained 9 bases not matched to a gene. The CDR3 runs to 16 residues. From germline, CDR1 is SGHNT and CDR2 YENEEA.

V is TRBV4-1 and J is TRBJ1-1, with D maybe TRBD1 (6 bases). Germline CDR1 MGHRA, CDR2 YSYEKL. CDR3 length equals 15 residues. V gave up 5 bases and J gave up 3 bases, with 16 bases separating them. The CDR3 bases are TGCGCCAGCAGCTCCGGGGGAGGGGGGCACACTGAAGCTTTCTTT. This sequence encodes CASSSGGGGHTEAFF.

Ten or more counts support this clone. The chain has TRBV4-1 and TRBJ1-2, with TRBD1 matching 7 bases. The germline CDR1 and CDR2 sequences are MGHRA and YSYEKL. Unmatched junction bases numbered 7, after V lost 4 bases and J lost 8 bases. There are 13 residues in the CDR3. The DNA of the CDR3 is TGCGCCAGCAGCCCCCAGGACAGGCCCGGCTACACCTTC. This sequence encodes CASSPQDRPGYTF.